These 29 T cell receptor beta chains came from one sample sequenced in a study of control samples from healthy donors and cancer patients. The table came from immunoSEQ multiplex PCR; TCRdb's copy has only in-frame clones and leaves some out. The data contain around 170,000 clones, roughly 90% of them singletons. The sample consisted of blood. Receptor source: a young woman in good health.

The chain links TRBV6-2 or TRBV6-3 to TRBJ2-6, with no clear D. CDR1 is MNHEY and CDR2 is SVGEGT in the germline V gene. The CDR3 loop spans 14 amino acids. V dropped 6 bases and J dropped 2 bases, with 8 bases sitting between them. The CDR3 reads CASSPVAGANVLTF. The CDR3 DNA reads TGTGCCAGCAGCCCGGTTGCTGGGGCCAACGTCCTGACTTTC.

The gene calls are TRBV7-9 and TRBJ2-3, with no clear D. Trimming cost V 4 bases and J 2 bases, with 13 bases left between them. CDR1 is SEHNR, CDR2 FQNEAQ, per germline (reference sequence). The CDR3 spans 15 residues. CDR3 sequence reads: CASSSPPSNTDTQYF. The CDR3 region has the DNA TGTGCCAGCAGCTCCCCCCCCTCGAACACAGATACGCAGTATTTT.

This chain's CDR3 is CASRDRGVNYGYTF. DNA of the CDR3: TGTGCCAGCCGGGACAGGGGCGTCAACTATGGCTACACCTTC. The chain recombines TRBV28 with TRBJ1-2, with 10 nucleotides matching TRBD1. This CDR3 is 14 amino acids long. The germline gives CDR1 MDHEN, CDR2 SYDVKM. The V and J ends lost 8 bases and 2 bases, in that order; junction bases with no gene match: 5.

This chain joins TRBV3-1 (or the pseudogene TRBV3-2) and TRBJ2-1; D gene uncertain. Germline CDR1 is LGHDT and CDR2 is YNNKEL (reference sequence). Deletions cut 7 bases from V and 4 bases from J, with 17 bases between. This CDR3 region has 15 residues. As DNA, the CDR3 is TGTGCCAGCACCCAGGCAACGGGTGCATACAATGAGCAGTTCTTC. This codes for CASTQATGAYNEQFF.

The chain carries TRBV20-1 and TRBJ1-5, with 8 bases identical to TRBD1. The germline V gene has CDR1 DFQATT and CDR2 SNEGSKA (reference sequence). Unmatched junction bases numbered 7, after V lost 3 bases and J lost 9 bases. The CDR3 is 13 amino acids. In nucleotides, the CDR3 is TGCAGTGCTAGTCTCGGACAGGGTTGGCCCCAGCATTTT. Amino acid sequence: CSASLGQGWPQHF.

This clone was seen only a few times. The chain couples TRBV5-4 to TRBJ2-3, with D possibly being TRBD2 (6 bases). Trimming pared 2 bases from V and 1 base from J, leaving 8 bases between. Germline V gene sequence: CDR1 SGHNT, CDR2 YYREEE (reference sequence). The CDR3 contains 14 residues. The CDR3 DNA sequence: TGTGCCAGCAGCTTTAGCGGCCGCACAGATACGCAGTATTTT. Amino acids: CASSFSGRTDTQYF. The full variable domain, with the rest looked up from reference TRBV5-4 and TRBJ2-3, is ETGVTQSPTHLIKTRGQQVTLRCSSQSGHNTVSWYQQALGQGPQFIFQYYREEENGRGNFPPRFSGLQFPNYSSELNVNALELDDSALYLCASSFSGRTDTQYFGPGTRLTVL.

The chain uses TRBV7-2 and TRBJ2-5; the match to TRBD2 covers 8 bases. Looked up from germline, CDR1 is SGHTA and CDR2 is FQGNSA. V shed 5 bases and J 0 bases; nucleotides not matched to a gene: 8. The CDR3 spans 16 residues. CDR3 DNA: TGTGCCAGCAGCCCTTCTAGCGGGCAGTACCAAGAGACCCAGTACTTC. Residues: CASSPSSGQYQETQYF.

The chain has TRBV12-1 and TRBJ1-3. TRBV12-1 is assigned pseudogene status. CDR3 length: 18 residues. CDR3 in amino acids: CASSFSFTEEGSGNTIYF. The CDR3 region has the DNA TGTGCCAGCAGCTTTTCTTTCACCGAGGAGGGCTCTGGAAACACCATATATTTT.

The chain combines TRBV6-5 with TRBJ1-1, with TRBD1 identical over 9 bases. The J segment lost 7 bases and the V segment lost 2 bases, leaving 8 bases of the junction unmatched. Germline V lookup: CDR1 MNHEY, CDR2 SVGAGI. CDR3 length: 15 amino acids. The CDR3 region is CASSYLTGGGGEAFF. The CDR3 coding sequence is TGTGCCAGCAGTTACCTCACAGGGGGCGGTGGTGAAGCTTTCTTT.

V gene TRBV28 combines with J gene TRBJ1-1; 8 nucleotides agree with TRBD1. CDR3 length: 14 residues. The V gene's germline CDR1 is MDHEN and CDR2 SYDVKM. Losses at the gene ends were 10 bases for V and 3 bases for J; bases not matched to a gene: 10. The CDR3 bases are TGTGCCAACATCGACAGGGGAGGGGACACTGAAGCTTTCTTT. Its protein product is CANIDRGGDTEAFF.

CDR3 loop: CASSPPAREGYIQYF. Written as DNA, the CDR3 is TGTGCCAGCAGCCCCCCGGCCAGGGAAGGTTACATTCAGTACTTC. The chain links TRBV16 to TRBJ2-4; tentatively, D is TRBD1 (5 bases). Between the trimmed V and J ends, which lost 4 bases and 8 bases, there was a span of 18 bases. CDR1 is KGHSY and CDR2 is FQNENV in the germline V gene. The CDR3 has 15 amino acids.

A note on this clone: This sample includes further DNA sequences coding for the same CDR3. This chain links TRBV6-5 with TRBJ2-3; tentatively, D is TRBD2 (6 bases). Germline CDR1 MNHEY, CDR2 SVGAGI. The CDR3 has 15 amino acids. Trimming pared 6 bases from V and 3 bases from J, leaving 16 bases between. The CDR3 region has the DNA TGTGCCAGCAGGGGGGGAGGTTTGGGTACAGATACGCAGTATTTT. Residues: CASRGGGLGTDTQYF.

This sequence joins TRBV15 and TRBJ2-1, with 10 bases aligning to TRBD2. The CDR3 is 13 amino acids. CDR1 is LNHNV and CDR2 is YYDKDF in the germline V gene (reference sequence). With 5 bases clipped from V and 8 bases from J, the junction kept 3 bases outside the gene matches. CDR3 sequence reads: CATSLAGAHEQFF. The CDR3 DNA sequence: TGTGCCACCAGCCTAGCGGGAGCCCATGAGCAGTTCTTC.

This clone is a singleton in its sample. This chain uses TRBV2 with TRBJ2-2; 8 nucleotides match TRBD2. V trimming: 11 bases; J trimming: 2 bases; junction bases outside the gene matches: 7. The CDR3 spans 14 residues. Looked up from germline, CDR1 is SNHLY and CDR2 is FYNNEI. The CDR3 sequence: CASRLAGNTGELFF. The DNA of the CDR3 is TGTGCCTCCAGGCTAGCGGGCAACACCGGGGAGCTGTTTTTT.

J is TRBJ2-1 and V is TRBV7-2; 8 nucleotides line up with TRBD2. CDR3 length: 15 amino acids. CDR1 is SGHTA and CDR2 is FQGNSA in the germline V gene. After removal of 1 base from V and 3 bases from J, the junction contained 2 bases not matched to a gene. CDR3 sequence: CASSLVAGGYNEQFF. The CDR3 DNA sequence: TGTGCCAGCAGCTTAGTCGCGGGAGGCTACAATGAGCAGTTCTTC.

This chain uses TRBV24-1 with TRBJ2-5, with D unresolved. V was cut by 4 bases and J by 5 bases, with 10 bases left in between. Germline CDR1 KGHDR, CDR2 SFDVKD. The CDR3 runs 13 residues. This CDR3 reads CATSEKVPETQYF. In nucleotides, the CDR3 is TGTGCCACCAGTGAGAAGGTCCCGGAGACCCAGTACTTC.

V usage is TRBV6-2 or TRBV6-3 and J usage is TRBJ2-3, with 10 nucleotides matching TRBD1. This CDR3 is 14 amino acids long. The germline V gene encodes CDR1 MNHEY and CDR2 SVGEGT. J lost 4 bases, V lost 2 bases, and 0 bases had no gene match. The CDR3 sequence: CASSYGQGADTQYF. The CDR3 DNA follows: TGTGCCAGCAGTTACGGACAGGGGGCAGATACGCAGTATTTT.

V and J are TRBV11-1 and TRBJ2-1; 8 nucleotides line up with TRBD1. The CDR3 totals 15 residues. CDR1 and CDR2 (germline): SGHAT, FQDESV (reference sequence). Unmatched junction bases numbered 12, after V lost 4 bases and J lost 10 bases. Here the CDR3 reads CASSSRTGRVEEQFF. The CDR3 DNA reads as TGTGCCAGCAGCTCAAGGACAGGGCGGGTAGAGGAGCAGTTCTTC.

J is TRBJ2-4 and V is TRBV3-1 (or the pseudogene TRBV3-2), with a tentative D call TRBD2 (6 bases). The CDR3 totals 15 residues. Trimming pared 4 bases from V and 2 bases from J, leaving 12 bases between. CDR1 is LGHDT, CDR2 YNNKEL, per germline (reference sequence). The CDR3 nucleotides are TGTGCCAGCAGCCCTAGCGAGAAGTCCAAAAACATTCAGTACTTC. Translated, it gives CASSPSEKSKNIQYF.

The chain recombines TRBV7-2 with TRBJ1-4; D might be TRBD1 (6 bases). The CDR3 contains 16 residues. V was cut by 4 bases and J by 0 bases, with 12 bases left in between. Germline loops: CDR1 SGHTA, CDR2 FQGNSA. CDR3 coding DNA: TGTGCCAGCAGCTCGCAGGGGCCTGCAACTAATGAAAAACTGTTTTTT. Translated, it gives CASSSQGPATNEKLFF.

This chain links TRBV9 with TRBJ2-1; tentatively, D is TRBD2 (7 bases). Trimming left V 0 bases short and J 5 bases short, with 12 bases between. This CDR3 is built from 15 residues. Germline CDR1 is SGDLS and CDR2 is YYNGEE. The CDR3 nucleotides read TGTGCCAGCAGCGTAGCGCGGGGGCAGAACAATGAGCAGTTCTTC. It codes for CASSVARGQNNEQFF.

The chain carries TRBV7-2 and TRBJ2-7, with D possibly matching TRBD1 (6 bases). The CDR3 extends over 14 amino acids. Trimming left V 1 base short and J 5 bases short, with 12 bases between. Per germline, CDR1 SGHTA and CDR2 FQGNSA. The CDR3 is CASSLGLGADEQYF. CDR3 coding DNA: TGTGCCAGCAGCTTAGGTTTGGGGGCAGACGAGCAGTACTTC.

The J gene is TRBJ1-6, the V gene TRBV28, with 10 bases lining up with TRBD1. The ends lost 1 base at V and 14 bases at J; junction bases unmatched: 17. Germline lookup yields CDR1 MDHEN and CDR2 SYDVKM. This CDR3 contains 18 residues. CDR3 sequence (DNA): TGTGCCAGCAGTTTATCGGGCCTCGGGGGACAGGGGCTTAGGACCCTCCACTTT. This codes for CASSLSGLGGQGLRTLHF.

The chain employs TRBV7-3 and TRBJ2-7; 7 bases line up with TRBD1. The CDR3 is 14 amino acids. Germline trimming cut 2 bases from V and 4 bases from J; bases unmatched to any gene: 5. Germline V gene sequence: CDR1 SGHTA, CDR2 FQGTGA. DNA for the CDR3: TGTGCCAGCAGCTTAGGAACAGGGGCTTACGAGCAGTACTTC. Amino acids: CASSLGTGAYEQYF.

V gene TRBV5-1 combines with J gene TRBJ1-6; D is uncertain. The CDR3 extends over 18 amino acids. The V and J ends lost 4 bases and 6 bases respectively, with 23 bases between them. Germline-derived CDR1 and CDR2 are SGHRS and YFSETQ. CDR3 in DNA: TGCGCCAGCAGCCCCACAGACTACGCCCGCCAGAGTAATTCACCCCTCCACTTT. Protein: CASSPTDYARQSNSPLHF.

The V call is TRBV4-1, the J call TRBJ2-1; 8 bases agree with TRBD2. The CDR3 has 16 residues. The V and J ends lost 4 bases and 6 bases, in that order; junction bases with no gene match: 11. Per the germline V gene, CDR1 is MGHRA and CDR2 is YSYEKL. CDR3 residues: CASSPRQLAAGNEQFF. CDR3 bases: TGCGCCAGCAGCCCCCGCCAACTAGCGGCGGGCAATGAGCAGTTCTTC.

This chain joins TRBV19 and TRBJ1-5; 7 bases agree with TRBD1. This CDR3 is built from 15 residues. V was clipped by 6 bases and J by 9 bases; unmatched bases: 14. In germline, CDR1 is LNHDA, CDR2 SQIVND (reference sequence). The CDR3 DNA reads TGTGCCAGTAGGAGAGGGGACAGTGCAAGTGGGCCCCAGCATTTT. Its translation is CASRRGDSASGPQHF.

The chain recombines TRBV28 with TRBJ1-2, with TRBD1 matching over 9 bases. This CDR3 has 17 amino acids. The V gene's germline CDR1 is MDHEN and CDR2 SYDVKM. V shed 4 bases and J 3 bases; nucleotides not matched to a gene: 12. This CDR3 is CASSSPGTGNRYYGYTF. CDR3 in DNA: TGTGCCAGCAGTTCCCCCGGGACAGGGAATCGGTACTATGGCTACACCTTC.

This chain joins TRBV5-1 and TRBJ2-7; the match to TRBD2 covers 13 bases. The CDR3 contains 14 residues. The trim removed 4 bases at V and 9 bases at J, leaving 7 bases unmatched. CDR1 is SGHRS, CDR2 YFSETQ, per germline. The CDR3 nucleotides read TGCGCCAGCAGCGCGGGACTAGCGGGGACGGGGCAGTACTTC. Translated: CASSAGLAGTGQYF.